The 16 T cell receptor beta chains listed next were all sequenced from one sample in a study of T cell clusters in autoimmune cytopenias. TRB was amplified by touch-down multiplex PCR, primer pools A and B combined. Reanalyzing the multiplex PCR reads, TCRdb keeps one entry per CDR3 protein, without DNA. Here the sample table reports almost 15,000 distinct CDR3 sequences. TRB amplification used roughly 250 ng of peripheral blood genomic DNA. The sample consisted of peripheral blood. Source of these receptors: a human donor with an autoimmune cytopenia or autoimmune hepatitis (not recorded which).

In terms of frequency, this clonotype is medium-sized. This chain uses TRBV18 with TRBJ2-2. CDR3 length: 16 amino acids. The V gene's germline CDR1 is KGHSH and CDR2 LQKENI. Here the CDR3 reads CASSLGRKANTGELFF.

The chain couples TRBV12-3 or TRBV12-4 to TRBJ2-5. The CDR3 is 13 amino acids. CDR3 in amino acids: CASSSDEEETQYF.

The rearrangement joins TRBV6-5 to TRBJ2-1; TCRdb lists TRBD1, though no DNA is available to test this call. From germline, CDR1 is MNHEY and CDR2 SVGAGI. This CDR3 region has 14 residues. This CDR3 reads CASSLWDRLNEQFF.

The V gene is TRBV6-1, the J gene TRBJ1-2. CDR3 size: 12 residues. Germline V gives CDR1 MNHNS, CDR2 SASEGT. The CDR3 here is CASSEAHYGYTF.

V usage is TRBV10-3 and J usage is TRBJ1-5. The CDR3 sequence is 15 residues long. The V gene's germline CDR1 is ENHRY and CDR2 SYGVKD. CDR3 region: CAISESGQPNQPQHF.

The chain links TRBV10-3 to TRBJ1-3. CDR1 and CDR2 (germline): ENHRY, SYGVKD. The CDR3 length is 13 residues. CDR3 loop: CAILSGSGNTIYF.

V is TRBV7-2 and J is TRBJ1-4. The germline V gene encodes CDR1 SGHTA and CDR2 FQGNSA. The CDR3 is 14 residues long. CDR3 sequence: CASSLGLRSEKLFF.

This chain links TRBV6-1 with TRBJ1-4; TCRdb outputs TRBD1, but without DNA this stays unchecked. The CDR3 sequence is 14 residues long. Germline V CDR1 and CDR2: MNHNS, SASEGT. This CDR3 is CASRGDRGREKLFF.

The V and J genes are TRBV18 and TRBJ1-2; the D call of TRBD1 rests on TCRdb alone, since no DNA is present to check it. Germline V gives CDR1 KGHSH, CDR2 LQKENI. There are 14 residues in the CDR3. The CDR3 loop is CASSPTTGGYGYTF. The full variable domain, rest sourced from reference TRBV18 and TRBJ1-2, is NAGVMQNPRHLVRRRGQEARLRCSPMKGHSHVYWYRQLPEEGLKFMVYLQKENIIDESGMPKERFSAEFPKEGPSILRIQQVVRGDSAAYFCASSPTTGGYGYTFGSGTRLTVV.

V and J are TRBV20-1 and TRBJ2-7; TCRdb outputs TRBD1, but without DNA this stays unchecked. Per the germline V gene, CDR1 is DFQATT and CDR2 is SNEGSKA (reference sequence). The CDR3 sequence is 13 residues long. This CDR3 is CSARTGVTYEQYF.

V is TRBV6-5 and J is TRBJ1-2; TCRdb's D call of TRBD1 is untestable without DNA. Germline V gene lookup returns CDR1 MNHEY and CDR2 SVGAGI. The CDR3 spans 11 residues. CDR3 amino acids: CASNRGYGYTF.

The rearrangement joins TRBV19 to TRBJ2-7; TCRdb designates TRBD2, a call that cannot be tested without DNA. The CDR3 spans 15 residues. Germline-derived CDR1 and CDR2 are LNHDA and SQIVND (reference sequence). CDR3 residues: CASSGTSGGDNEQYF.

V usage is TRBV7-9 and J usage is TRBJ1-5. Looked up from germline, CDR1 is SEHNR and CDR2 is FQNEAQ (reference sequence). The CDR3 runs 15 residues. The CDR3 spells CASSLGDNSNQPQHF.

V and J are TRBV6-1 and TRBJ1-6; TCRdb picks TRBD1, but there is no DNA to check that call. The CDR3 is made up of 18 amino acids. CDR1 and CDR2 (germline): MNHNS, SASEGT. The CDR3 loop reads CASSVVPGQVPNNSPLHF.

The chain employs TRBV19 and TRBJ1-1. The CDR3 consists of 14 residues. The germline V gene has CDR1 LNHDA and CDR2 SQIVND (reference sequence). The CDR3 sequence: CASNSPSQNTEAFF.

The V and J genes are TRBV18 and TRBJ1-1. The CDR3 consists of 12 residues. Germline V gene lookup returns CDR1 KGHSH and CDR2 LQKENI. CDR3 amino acids: CASSPGKKEAFF. The variable domain in full, with the rest retrieved from reference TRBV18 and TRBJ1-1, is NAGVMQNPRHLVRRRGQEARLRCSPMKGHSHVYWYRQLPEEGLKFMVYLQKENIIDESGMPKERFSAEFPKEGPSILRIQQVVRGDSAAYFCASSPGKKEAFFGQGTRLTVV.